The 15 T cell receptor beta chains below were found in one sample sequenced in a study of PD-L1 blockade in urothelial cancer. Specified time point: pretreatment peripheral blood. The repertoire was sequenced with immunoSEQ multiplex PCR; TCRdb's copy has only in-frame clones and lacks some. The sample lists fewer than 60,000 clones, 65% to 90% occurring once. This specimen consisted of PBMCs, obtained around atezolizumab (anti-PD-L1) treatment. These receptors originate from a man aged 65-85 years with urothelial cancer.

This sequence joins TRBV10-3 and TRBJ2-5; maybe TRBD1 (5 bases). Germline V lookup: CDR1 ENHRY, CDR2 SYGVKD. The CDR3 is 14 residues long. V was clipped by 0 bases and J by 2 bases, with 7 bases between them. The CDR3 is CAISESNRQETQYF. CDR3 coding DNA: TGTGCCATCAGTGAGTCGAACAGGCAAGAGACCCAGTACTTC.

The chain employs TRBV19 and TRBJ2-7; no clear D gene. Trimming pared 6 bases from V and 0 bases from J, leaving 12 bases between. Germline V gene data show CDR1 as LNHDA and CDR2 as SQIVND (reference sequence). CDR3 length: 14 amino acids. The CDR3 spells CASSQSALSYEQYF. In DNA, the CDR3 is TGTGCCAGTAGCCAAAGCGCGCTCTCCTACGAGCAGTACTTC.

This clone was counted once. The V and J genes are TRBV16 and TRBJ2-5; D unresolved. Deletions cut 1 base from V and 2 bases from J, with 11 bases between. CDR1 KGHSY and CDR2 FQNENV come from the germline V gene. There are 15 residues in the CDR3. The CDR3 DNA reads TGTGCCAGCAGCCAATATAACCGGCGGCAAGAGACCCAGTACTTC. This encodes CASSQYNRRQETQYF.

V and J are TRBV9 and TRBJ2-6; 10 bases align to TRBD2. Germline CDR1 SGDLS, CDR2 YYNGEE. There are 20 residues in the CDR3. J gave up 2 bases and V 0 bases, and 11 bases lay outside the gene matches. CDR3 nucleotide sequence: TGTGCCAGCAGCGTAGGTAGGGCTAGCGGGAGTGCCCCTGGGGCCAACGTCCTGACTTTC. It specifies CASSVGRASGSAPGANVLTF.

J is TRBJ1-5 and V is TRBV15; TRBD1 is a possible D gene (5 bases). V was cut by 3 bases and J by 3 bases, with 9 bases left in between. Germline-derived CDR1 and CDR2 are LNHNV and YYDKDF (reference sequence). The CDR3 contains 14 residues. The CDR3 DNA reads as TGTGCCACCAGCAGGGACACCGTCAATCAGCCCCAGCATTTT. Its protein product is CATSRDTVNQPQHF. Full variable domain (rest looked up from reference TRBV15 and TRBJ1-5): DAMVIQNPRYQVTQFGKPVTLSCSQTLNHNVMYWYQQKSSQAPKLLFHYYDKDFNNEADTPDNFQSRRPNTSFCFLDIRSPGLGDTAMYLCATSRDTVNQPQHFGDGTRLSIL.

This chain connects TRBV27 to TRBJ1-1, with 8 bases that match TRBD1. CDR1 is MNHEY and CDR2 is SMNVEV in the germline V gene (reference sequence). With 5 bases clipped from V and 7 bases from J, the junction kept 9 bases outside the gene matches. This CDR3 comprises 14 residues. The CDR3 here is CASSPTPDRGEAFF. CDR3 DNA: TGTGCCAGCAGTCCGACACCCGACAGGGGTGAAGCTTTCTTT.

The chain has TRBV6-6 and TRBJ2-2, with 8 bases that match TRBD2. V shed 0 bases, J shed 3 bases, and the junction held 3 bases outside the gene matches. Germline V lookup: CDR1 MNHNY, CDR2 SVGAGI (reference sequence). The CDR3 contains 16 residues. The CDR3 spells CASSYSRGADTGELFF. CDR3 bases: TGTGCCAGCAGTTACTCGCGGGGGGCGGACACCGGGGAGCTGTTTTTT.

The CDR3 nucleotides read TGCGCCAGCAGCTCCCTCGGGGGGGCGGCATCCGGTAATGAGCAGTTCTTC. It translates to CASSSLGGAASGNEQFF. The rearrangement joins TRBV5-1 to TRBJ2-1, with 8 bases that match TRBD2. V lost 3 bases and J lost 7; bases outside the gene matches: 15. The CDR3 loop spans 17 amino acids. The germline V gene encodes CDR1 SGHRS and CDR2 YFSETQ. Variable domain in full (rest from reference TRBV5-1 and TRBJ2-1): KAGVTQTPRYLIKTRGQQVTLSCSPISGHRSVSWYQQTPGQGLQFLFEYFSETQRNKGNFPGRFSGRQFSNSRSEMNVSTLELGDSALYLCASSSLGGAASGNEQFFGPGTRLTVL.

The rearrangement joins TRBV28 to TRBJ1-4, with D maybe TRBD1 (5 bases). V was shortened by 4 bases and J by 4 bases, with 7 bases between the two germline ends. CDR1 and CDR2 from the germline V gene are MDHEN and SYDVKM. The CDR3 length is 13 residues. CDR3 bases: TGTGCCAGCAGTTCGGACAATAATGAAAAACTGTTTTTT. Protein sequence: CASSSDNNEKLFF.

The rearrangement joins TRBV5-6 to TRBJ2-1; the D is unclear. V was pared by 1 base and J by 7 bases, with 3 bases between. This CDR3 spans 11 amino acids. Germline values: CDR1 SGHDT, CDR2 YYEEEE. The CDR3 nucleotides read TGTGCCAGCAGCTTGTCAAATGAGCAGTTCTTC. It codes for CASSLSNEQFF.

The rearrangement uses TRBV4-1 and TRBJ2-1; the match to TRBD2 covers 9 bases. Germline assignment: CDR1 MGHRA and CDR2 YSYEKL. V was pared by 4 bases and J by 4 bases, with 8 bases of the junction left unmatched. This CDR3 has 16 amino acids. This CDR3 reads CASSPIAGEQYNEQFF. DNA for the CDR3: TGCGCCAGCAGCCCTATAGCGGGAGAGCAATACAATGAGCAGTTCTTC.

This clone has only one observation. The chain couples TRBV2 to TRBJ2-1, with 8 bases lining up with TRBD1. This CDR3 has 14 residues. Looked up from germline, CDR1 is SNHLY and CDR2 is FYNNEI. With V trimmed by 6 bases and J by 4 bases, 5 bases remained unmatched. As DNA, the CDR3 is TGTGCCAGCAGGGACAGGGTCGATTACAATGAGCAGTTCTTC. Residues: CASRDRVDYNEQFF.

This chain uses TRBV10-3 with TRBJ2-7, with TRBD1 matching 9 bases. CDR3 length equals 12 residues. Germline CDR1 is ENHRY and CDR2 is SYGVKD. V was pared by 10 bases and J by 5 bases, with 6 bases of the junction left unmatched. The CDR3 sequence is CASAGQGDEQYF. DNA for the CDR3: TGTGCCAGCGCGGGACAGGGCGACGAGCAGTACTTC.

The CDR3 nucleotides are TGTGCCAGCCGGCGGAGGCGGAACAATGAGCAGTTCTTC. This sequence encodes CASRRRRNNEQFF. The chain recombines TRBV6-5 with TRBJ2-1, with D perhaps TRBD2 (5 bases). This CDR3 spans 13 amino acids. V lost 8 bases to trimming and J lost 5 bases, with 13 bases between them. The germline V gene encodes CDR1 MNHEY and CDR2 SVGAGI.

The chain uses TRBV9 and TRBJ2-7; TRBD2 matches 9 bases. The CDR3 covers 15 residues. Germline V gives CDR1 SGDLS, CDR2 YYNGEE. Germline trimming cut 5 bases from V and 5 bases from J; bases unmatched to any gene: 11. The CDR3 region has the DNA TGTGCCAGCAGTCCGGATCCGGGACTAGCCAACGAGCAGTACTTC. Translation gives CASSPDPGLANEQYF. Looking up the rest from reference TRBV9 and TRBJ2-7 gives the full variable domain: DSGVTQTPKHLITATGQRVTLRCSPRSGDLSVYWYQQSLDQGLQFLIQYYNGEERAKGNILERFSAQQFPDLHSELNLSSLELGDSALYFCASSPDPGLANEQYFGPGTRLTVT.